This T cell receptor beta chain comes out of a study of liver allograft versus peripheral blood T cells. About the research overall: What was compared were the T cell receptor repertoires in transplanted livers and those in the peripheral blood of recipients.

MiXCR, run by TCRdb on the reads, gives a single entry per CDR3 protein. Of just under 5,500 distinct CDR3 sequences listed, about 17% were seen once; the top ten hold more than 9%. V lost 5 bases, J lost 3 bases, and 13 bases lay in between. The CDR3 covers 15 residues. Per the germline V gene, CDR1 is SGHTA and CDR2 is FQGNSA. The genes are TRBV7-2 and TRBJ1-4, with D possibly TRBD1 on 5 matching bases. The sequence came from a human patient who had a liver transplant. Some T cells may originate from the graft donor. CDR3 coding DNA: TGTGCCAGCAGCCGGGACTCGACGGCTAATGAAAAACTGTTTTTT. It encodes CASSRDSTANEKLFF.